This T cell receptor beta chain was found in a study of blood T cells in healthy people across ages (dated by TCRdb to 2013 to 2016). Describing the broader study: Template switching captured roughly one uniquely barcoded TCR beta cDNA molecule per two T cells in model experiments. Using deep sequencing normalized with unique cDNA molecular identifiers, the study measured how TCR beta repertoire diversity changes with age. Four age groups were formed from the donors: young (average about 16 years), middle-aged (around 39), aged (62) and long-lived (about 80). To avoid experimental bias, donors of different ages were spread randomly across the sequencing lanes. The study analyzed two additional independent replicas of 1 million unique cDNA reads from the same blood draw for two donors, one aged 18 to 29 and one aged 80 or older.

Overall study results and their limits: The CMV infection status of donors was not known, potentially confounding age-related changes in expanded clonotypes. Compared with the aged group, the long-lived group had more naive CD4+ T cells, fewer expanded clones and increased TCR diversity, a pattern suggesting age selection. Estimates of total diversity based on one million sequenced T cells were considered lower bounds and underestimates. Observed TCR beta diversity correlated strongly with the percentage of naive T cells measured by flow cytometry. Bulk unsorted PBMC profiling prevented conclusive comparison of naive and antigen-experienced compartments. Observed TCR beta diversity per million T cells fell roughly linearly with age, and a significant reduction was already apparent by age roughly 40.

The library was obtained by 5' RACE. Instrument on record: Illumina HiSeq 2500. A second PCR of about 7 to 12 cycles was run with a J-beta primer mix and a sample-barcoded 5' primer. Each TCR beta cDNA molecule received a unique molecular identifier from a template-switch 5' adaptor carrying 12 random nucleotides. Each sample yielded at least 2.5 million CDR3-containing paired-end reads. All of the RNA was converted into first-strand cDNA using the Mint cDNA synthesis kit, with a TRBC-specific oligonucleotide serving as the primer. Following uracil-DNA glycosylase treatment, all cDNA underwent a first 18-cycle PCR with the universal primers M1SS and BC2_uni_R. Turning to the authors' computational methods: For normalization, 1 million high-quality reads, each with a distinct molecular identifier, were randomly selected from each sample. Instead of being binned into consensus sequences, reads with shared molecular identifiers were discarded. CDR3 identification, clonotype clustering and error correction used MiTCR with a Q25 quality threshold and the strictest error-elimination algorithm. Lower-bound total TCR beta diversity was estimated with a nonparametric unseen species model using Euler transformation. Clones were called with MiXCR by TCRdb after fastp trimmed the public reads at Q25, and only in-frame beta chains were retained. For every CDR3 protein sequence, its rows merge into one entry that carries the most common genes and DNA. For this entry, the V and J calls and clone size follow TCRdb and not the study's own pipeline. The sample data list about 770,000 distinct CDR3 sequences, and under 55% of these were observed just once. Of the sample, under 20% is held by the ten largest clones.

This clonotype was recorded a few times. There is no known antigen for this receptor. Per-nucleotide qualities are absent, and no much larger clonotype sits a single base away. In the germline V gene, CDR1 corresponds to MDHEN and CDR2 to SYDVKM. The CDR3 numbers 13 residues from cysteine through phenylalanine. Only the CDR3 DNA stays, 39 bases, in frame from base 1. Relative to germline, V is 2 bases shorter and J is 9 bases shorter, with 12 bases between their ends. The donors were roughly 39 Caucasian individuals from Russia, aged about 6 to 95 years, who were systemically healthy. Each donor gave 9 to 10 milliliters of peripheral blood, collected into EDTA-treated Vacutainer tubes. PBMCs were isolated by Ficoll-Paque density-gradient centrifugation, with at least 6 million obtained per sample. Trizol reagent was used to extract total RNA from PBMCs, with at least 5.5 micrograms per sample. For every donor, an aliquot of PBMCs went through flow cytometry to measure the percentages of naive CD45RAhigh/CD27high T cells.

The chain couples TRBV28 to TRBJ2-3; the D segment could be TRBD1, given 5 matching bases. This clonotype was sampled from a man aged 60-69 years in good health. Material: blood. The sequence in DNA is TGTGCCAGCAGTTTAGGACATTTAAGGACGCAGTATTTT. Its product reads: CASSLGHLRTQYF.